The 9 T cell receptor beta chains in this list originate from one sample, sequenced in a study of T cell responses to AZD1222 COVID-19 vaccine. The protocol was immunoSEQ multiplex PCR, while the TCRdb copy is restricted to in-frame clones and leaves out a portion. The sample includes 110,000 to 150,000 clones, 92% of them seen just once. The input for sequencing was peripheral blood, taken 28 days after the second AZD1222 dose. The receptor source for this set is an adult who received the AZD1222 COVID-19 vaccine.

This rearrangement joins TRBV15 to TRBJ1-1; D possibly corresponds to TRBD1 (5 bases). Germline values: CDR1 LNHNV, CDR2 YYDKDF (reference sequence). The CDR3 sequence is 15 residues long. Trimming cost V 0 bases and J 5 bases, with 13 bases left between them. The CDR3 is CATSREVSWGTEAFF. The DNA for the CDR3 is TGTGCCACCAGCAGAGAGGTCTCCTGGGGGACTGAAGCTTTCTTT.

The J gene is TRBJ2-5, the V gene TRBV28; TRBD2 agrees at 16 bases. The CDR3 is 16 amino acids. The V segment lost 5 bases and the J segment 5 bases; nucleotides outside the gene matches: 5. Germline loops: CDR1 MDHEN, CDR2 SYDVKM. In nucleotides, the CDR3 is TGTGCCAGCAGTATGGGACTAGCGGGAGGGTATGAGACCCAGTACTTC. As protein: CASSMGLAGGYETQYF.

The chain links TRBV7-9 to TRBJ1-5, with D maybe TRBD1 (6 bases). Germline V gives CDR1 SEHNR, CDR2 FQNEAQ (reference sequence). This CDR3 is built from 16 residues. V was shortened by 4 bases and J by 2 bases, with 15 bases between the two germline ends. CDR3 region: CASSSSGGQGNQPQHF. DNA for the CDR3: TGTGCCAGCAGCTCCTCCGGGGGGCAAGGCAATCAGCCCCAGCATTTT. Variable domain in full (rest from reference TRBV7-9 and TRBJ1-5): DTGVSQNPRHKITKRGQNVTFRCDPISEHNRLYWYRQTLGQGPEFLTYFQNEAQLEKSRLLSDRFSAERPKGSFSTLEIQRTEQGDSAMYLCASSSSGGQGNQPQHFGDGTRLSIL.

The chain links TRBV5-1 to TRBJ2-2; the D is unclear. CDR1 and CDR2 from the germline V gene are SGHRS and YFSETQ. The V end lost 0 bases, the J end lost 3 bases, and 12 bases lay between the germline ends. The CDR3 consists of 16 residues. CDR3 loop: CASSLDRVKDTGELFF. In DNA, the CDR3 is TGCGCCAGCAGCTTGGATCGCGTAAAGGACACCGGGGAGCTGTTTTTT.

The V call is TRBV5-4, the J call TRBJ1-2; no reliable D call. Germline V gene lookup returns CDR1 SGHNT and CDR2 YYREEE (reference sequence). The V end lost 6 bases, the J end lost 5 bases, and 20 bases lay between the germline ends. The CDR3 runs 15 residues. The CDR3 loop reads CASTRRLGSTYGYTF. The CDR3 bases are TGTGCCAGCACCCGGAGGTTAGGGTCCACTTATGGCTACACCTTC.

The chain couples TRBV5-4 to TRBJ2-7, with 7 bases identical to TRBD2. CDR1 is SGHNT and CDR2 is YYREEE in the germline V gene (reference sequence). This CDR3 is 13 amino acids long. After removal of 3 bases from V and 7 bases from J, the junction contained 7 bases not matched to a gene. The CDR3 DNA reads TGTGCCAGCAGCTCTAGGACTAGTATTGAGCAGTACTTC. This translates into CASSSRTSIEQYF. Looking up the rest from reference TRBV5-4 and TRBJ2-7 gives the full variable domain: ETGVTQSPTHLIKTRGQQVTLRCSSQSGHNTVSWYQQALGQGPQFIFQYYREEENGRGNFPPRFSGLQFPNYSSELNVNALELDDSALYLCASSSRTSIEQYFGPGTRLTVT.

CDR3: CASSYGLEEKLFF. CDR3 DNA sequence: TGTGCCAGCAGTTACGGGCTCGAAGAAAAACTGTTTTTT. The V call is TRBV6-5, the J call TRBJ1-4; D call uncertain. Germline V gene sequence: CDR1 MNHEY, CDR2 SVGAGI. Trimming cost V 2 bases and J 8 bases, with 9 bases left between them. The CDR3 totals 13 residues.

The gene calls are TRBV5-1 and TRBJ1-5; TRBD1 is a possible D gene (6 bases). Trimming shortened V by 4 bases and J by 3 bases, and 14 bases separated the two germline ends. The CDR3 loop spans 15 amino acids. CDR1 and CDR2 (germline): SGHRS, YFSETQ. The CDR3 loop is CASSGKQGSNQPQHF. The CDR3 DNA sequence: TGCGCCAGCAGCGGGAAACAGGGCTCCAATCAGCCCCAGCATTTT.

The chain employs TRBV5-6 and TRBJ2-7; the D gene is possibly TRBD1 (5 bases). CDR1 and CDR2 from the germline V gene are SGHDT and YYEEEE. V shed 4 bases and J shed 6 bases, with 14 bases lying between them. This CDR3 has 13 residues. CDR3: CASSPIQVTEQYF. CDR3 DNA: TGTGCCAGCAGCCCAATACAGGTGACCGAGCAGTACTTC.